This T cell receptor beta chain was retrieved from a study of shared clonotypes between healthy human individuals. The CDR3 is made up of 13 amino acids. Germline values: CDR1 SQVTM, CDR2 ANQGSEA. Trimming cost V 2 bases and J 4 bases, with 9 bases left between them. The naive CD8 population came from CD45RO-negative cells selected for CCR7, without terminally differentiated effector memory CD45RA+ cells. 200 ng DNA, tens of thousands of T cell genomes, went into each sorted-subset replicate PCR. The protocol was immunoSEQ multiplex PCR, while the TCRdb copy is restricted to in-frame clones and leaves out a portion. Among 560,000 or so clones listed, about 95% were seen once. Study-wide results and limits: The sharing of approximately 5.1% of naive CD4 clonotypes was seen across a handful of donors.

A note on this clone: Its specificity is not known.

Sequencing input: naive CD8+ T cells sorted from blood. The source is a woman aged 25 to 39 in good health. The rearrangement joins TRBV29-1 to TRBJ1-5, with a weak D call TRBD1 (5 bases). Here the CDR3 DNA reads TGCAGCGTTGAAACAGGTAATAATCAGCCCCAGCATTTT. Its translation: CSVETGNNQPQHF. Full variable domain (missing parts from reference TRBV29-1 and TRBJ1-5): SAVISQKPSRDICQRGTSLTIQCQVDSQVTMMFWYRQQPGQSLTLIATANQGSEATYESGFVIDKFPISRPNLTFSTLTVSNMSPEDSSIYLCSVETGNNQPQHFGDGTRLSIL.